What follows is one TCR beta chain and its context. The antigen remains undetermined. This entry comes from a study of T-cell memory formation after mild COVID-19. Study overall: There were largely donor-specific TCR clusters. Overall study results and limits: Researchers could not confirm that second-wave clones peaking on day 37 targeted SARS-CoV-2. Contracting clones, day 15 to 85, had balanced CD4/CD8, and later expanders favored CD4+.

With constant-segment primers, 5'RACE yielded cDNA libraries of TCR alpha and TCR beta that carried sample barcodes and UMIs. MiXCR, run by TCRdb on the 5' RACE reads, gives a single entry per CDR3 protein. The table includes some 350,000 distinct CDR3 sequences, 13% detected once. Per the germline V gene, CDR1 is DFQATT and CDR2 is SNEGSKA (reference sequence). Trimming removed 2 bases from V and 4 bases from J; junction bases left unmatched: 10. The CDR3 covers 15 residues. This TCR came from a man younger than 35 who had mild COVID-19 (a few samples of this study predate the infection). Cell type and time point are not known. Sequencing was performed on PBMCs or a T cell subset sorted from them (not recorded which). The J gene is TRBJ2-5, the V gene TRBV20-1; 7 bases match TRBD2. CDR3 in amino acids: CSARHTGGPGETQYF. CDR3 coding DNA: TGCAGTGCTAGACATACGGGGGGTCCCGGAGAGACCCAGTACTTC.